Each of the 18 T cell receptor beta chains below was sequenced from the same sample in a study of cytomegalovirus exposure and HLA in healthy donors. Some clones are missing from TCRdb's copy, which holds only in-frame ones; the method was immunoSEQ multiplex PCR. The sample has approximately 150,000 clones; roughly nine tenths are singletons. Sequences were obtained from PBMCs. All receptors derive from a woman aged 18-29 years in good health and CMV-seropositive.

The genes are TRBV27 and TRBJ2-1, with TRBD2 matching 11 bases. The germline CDR1 and CDR2 sequences are MNHEY and SMNVEV (reference sequence). V lost 6 bases and J lost 5; bases outside the gene matches: 3. This CDR3 is built from 14 residues. CDR3 bases: TGTGCCAGCAGCGCGGGACTAGCGGACAATGAGCAGTTCTTC. The encoded protein is CASSAGLADNEQFF.

The genes are TRBV5-1 and TRBJ1-3; 7 bases map to TRBD1. Germline CDR1 reads SGHRS; CDR2 reads YFSETQ. This CDR3 contains 15 residues. Trimming cost V 0 bases and J 4 bases; bases outside gene matches: 4. This CDR3 is CASSLDTGAGNTIYF. In DNA, the CDR3 is TGCGCCAGCAGCTTGGATACAGGGGCCGGAAACACCATATATTTT.

J is TRBJ1-2 and V is TRBV27; D is perhaps TRBD1 (6 bases). The CDR3 is 13 residues long. CDR1 is MNHEY, CDR2 SMNVEV, per germline (reference sequence). Trimming stripped 4 bases from V and 4 bases from J, with 10 bases between. The CDR3 nucleotides read TGTGCCAGCAGTTCAATAGGGGGCTATGGCTACACCTTC. Amino acids: CASSSIGGYGYTF.

The chain uses TRBV5-4 and TRBJ2-3, with 10 bases lining up with TRBD2. There are 17 residues in the CDR3. The germline V gene has CDR1 SGHNT and CDR2 YYREEE (reference sequence). With 3 bases clipped from V and 8 bases from J, the junction kept 15 bases outside the gene matches. DNA for the CDR3: TGTGCCAGCAGCTCCCCTAGCGGGGGCCCCCGGGGGAGTACGCAGTATTTT. Its translation is CASSSPSGGPRGSTQYF.

The CDR3 reads CASSRPGQKSYEQYF. The CDR3 bases are TGTGCCAGCAGCCGTCCGGGACAGAAGTCCTACGAGCAGTACTTC. V is TRBV7-3 and J is TRBJ2-7; 7 nucleotides align to TRBD1. CDR1 and CDR2 from the germline V gene are SGHTA and FQGTGA. Trimming removed 5 bases from V and 1 base from J; junction bases left unmatched: 8. This CDR3 is built from 15 residues.

V usage is TRBV5-6 and J usage is TRBJ2-5, with 10 bases lining up with TRBD1. CDR1 and CDR2 from the germline V gene are SGHDT and YYEEEE. With 4 bases clipped from V and 5 bases from J, the junction kept 8 bases outside the gene matches. The CDR3 sequence is 15 residues long. The CDR3 loop reads CASSDDRGRRETQYF. The CDR3 DNA follows: TGTGCCAGCAGCGACGACAGGGGGCGGAGGGAGACCCAGTACTTC.

The chain combines TRBV2 with TRBJ2-6; tentative D call: TRBD2 (6 bases). The CDR3 is made up of 16 amino acids. Trimming cost V 6 bases and J 0 bases, with 12 bases left between them. CDR1 and CDR2 from the germline V gene are SNHLY and FYNNEI. The CDR3 loop is CASSPTGVSGANVLTF. In DNA, the CDR3 is TGTGCCAGCAGCCCCACGGGGGTCTCTGGGGCCAACGTCCTGACTTTC.

This clone has just a few counts. The rearrangement links TRBV5-1 to TRBJ2-5, with a tentative D call TRBD1 (5 bases). V was trimmed by 2 bases and J by 4 bases, leaving 9 bases between them. Germline-derived CDR1 and CDR2 are SGHRS and YFSETQ. This CDR3 has 13 residues. Here the CDR3 DNA reads TGCGCCAGCAGCTTTGGGCAGGGAGAGACCCAGTACTTC. It codes for CASSFGQGETQYF. The full variable domain, rest sourced from reference TRBV5-1 and TRBJ2-5, is KAGVTQTPRYLIKTRGQQVTLSCSPISGHRSVSWYQQTPGQGLQFLFEYFSETQRNKGNFPGRFSGRQFSNSRSEMNVSTLELGDSALYLCASSFGQGETQYFGPGTRLLVL.

This CDR3 is CARTGTSGETQYF. In nucleotides, the CDR3 is TGTGCCAGGACCGGGACTAGCGGGGAGACCCAGTACTTC. J is TRBJ2-5 and V is TRBV2, with TRBD2 identical over 12 bases. CDR1 and CDR2 from the germline V gene are SNHLY and FYNNEI. V lost 9 bases to trimming and J lost 5 bases; unmatched junction nucleotides: 4. The CDR3 extends over 13 amino acids.

The V call is TRBV5-4, the J call TRBJ2-2, with D tentatively TRBD2 (5 bases). This CDR3 is built from 13 residues. With 3 bases removed from V and 7 bases from J, the gap between germline ends came to 10 bases. In germline, CDR1 is SGHNT, CDR2 YYREEE (reference sequence). The chain's CDR3 is CASSWTGLGELFF. CDR3 sequence (DNA): TGTGCCAGCAGCTGGACTGGGCTCGGGGAGCTGTTTTTT. Looking up the rest from reference TRBV5-4 and TRBJ2-2 gives the full variable domain: ETGVTQSPTHLIKTRGQQVTLRCSSQSGHNTVSWYQQALGQGPQFIFQYYREEENGRGNFPPRFSGLQFPNYSSELNVNALELDDSALYLCASSWTGLGELFFGEGSRLTVL.

This CDR3 is CASGSSGGASDEQYF. The CDR3 DNA is TGTGCCAGCGGATCTTCAGGGGGCGCCTCGGACGAGCAGTACTTC. The rearrangement joins TRBV25-1 to TRBJ2-7; 8 nucleotides match TRBD1. Germline CDR1 and CDR2: MGHDK and SYGVNS. V trimming: 8 bases; J trimming: 5 bases; junction bases outside the gene matches: 14. CDR3 length equals 15 residues.

The chain is built from TRBV23-1 and TRBJ2-1; 10 nucleotides match TRBD2. TRBV23-1 is recorded as an ORF, its role being uncertain. The J segment lost 6 bases and the V segment lost 2 bases, leaving 10 bases of the junction unmatched. CDR3 length equals 17 residues. CDR3 coding DNA: TGCGCCAGCAGTCAAGGGCTAGCGGGAGAAGCGGGCAATGAGCAGTTCTTC. This sequence encodes CASSQGLAGEAGNEQFF.

This clone has just a few counts. The chain has TRBV5-6 and TRBJ2-5, with 8 positions matching TRBD1. Germline CDR1 reads SGHDT; CDR2 reads YYEEEE. Unmatched junction bases numbered 7, after V lost 4 bases and J lost 2 bases. This CDR3 comprises 15 residues. In DNA form, the CDR3 reads TGTGCCAGCAGCCCCTCGGGACAGGCACAAGAGACCCAGTACTTC. Translation: CASSPSGQAQETQYF.

This clone was detected once. The chain couples TRBV27 to TRBJ2-1; TRBD2 aligns across 8 bases. J lost 0 bases, V lost 5 bases, and 9 bases had no gene match. This CDR3 comprises 17 residues. The germline V gene encodes CDR1 MNHEY and CDR2 SMNVEV (reference sequence). For the CDR3, the DNA is TGTGCCAGCAGTCACTGGGGACTAGTGAGCTCCTACAATGAGCAGTTCTTC. Residues: CASSHWGLVSSYNEQFF.

The V call is TRBV29-1, the J call TRBJ2-7, with 12 bases aligning to TRBD2. From germline, CDR1 is SQVTM and CDR2 ANQGSEA. CDR3 size: 12 residues. DNA of the CDR3: TGCAGTAAACTAGCGGGAGGATACGAGCAGTACTTC. Amino acid sequence: CSKLAGGYEQYF.

The chain links TRBV7-8 to TRBJ2-7, with 14 bases lining up with TRBD2. This CDR3 contains 19 residues. CDR1 is SGHVS and CDR2 is FQNEAQ in the germline V gene. V lost 4 bases and J lost 3; bases outside the gene matches: 14. This CDR3 is CASSSHRGLAGEGYYEQYF. In DNA form, the CDR3 reads TGTGCCAGCAGCTCACATCGGGGACTAGCGGGAGAGGGGTACTACGAGCAGTACTTC.

The chain employs TRBV5-1 and TRBJ1-4, with TRBD1 matching 7 bases. Unmatched junction bases numbered 7, after V lost 0 bases and J lost 5 bases. The CDR3 is made up of 16 amino acids. Germline CDR1 is SGHRS and CDR2 is YFSETQ. The CDR3, as DNA: TGCGCCAGCAGCTTGGTGCTGGGACAGAGAAATGAAAAACTGTTTTTT. It encodes CASSLVLGQRNEKLFF.

The chain is built from TRBV19 and TRBJ1-2, with TRBD1 identical over 9 bases. With V trimmed by 8 bases and J by 8 bases, 24 bases remained unmatched. The CDR3 runs to 18 residues. Looked up from germline, CDR1 is LNHDA and CDR2 is SQIVND (reference sequence). The CDR3 bases are TGTGCCAGTGGGGACAGGGACTCCCGTGGGGTGAAGGGCGACGGCTACACCTTC. It specifies CASGDRDSRGVKGDGYTF.